The following is a T cell receptor (beta chain) sequence with its context. The antigen is undetermined. Time point specified: after dendritic cell vaccination, including at tumor progression/relapse. Patients had residual fresh-frozen tumor tissue and more than two years of survival data. These data belong to a study of glioma-infiltrating T cells after dendritic cell vaccination. General study results and limits: Longer survival after dendritic cell vaccination followed higher pretreatment TIL content.

The PCR used 60 V beta and 13 J beta primers. This table comes from immunoSEQ multiplex PCR, and its TCRdb copy is limited to in-frame clones, with some not included. Counted here are around 60,000 clones, roughly nine tenths occurring once; the ten biggest clones make up 11%. Sequenced material: blood, taken after dendritic cell vaccination. This receptor was identified in a human donor with glioblastoma.

CDR3 coding DNA: TGTGCCAGTAGTAGGGGCGGCTCCACAGATACGCAGTATTTT. Its translation is CASSRGGSTDTQYF. The chain recombines TRBV19 with TRBJ2-3; possibly TRBD1 for D (5 bases). The CDR3 length is 14 residues. With 4 bases removed from V and 2 bases from J, the gap between germline ends came to 10 bases. Germline V gene data show CDR1 as LNHDA and CDR2 as SQIVND (reference sequence).